This entry lists 11 T cell receptor beta chains sequenced from one sample in a study of blood T cell repertoires in COVID-19. TCRdb keeps only in-frame clones here, not all; method: immunoSEQ multiplex PCR. The table records about 300,000 clones, roughly 86% of them present only once. Sequenced material: PBMCs or T cells enriched from blood (not recorded which). Source of these receptors: a woman under 30 who had recovered from COVID-19.

The J gene is TRBJ2-1, the V gene TRBV30, with 9 bases matching TRBD2. Germline V gives CDR1 GTSNPN, CDR2 SVGIG (reference sequence). CDR3 length: 16 amino acids. The V segment lost 0 bases and the J segment 6 bases; nucleotides outside the gene matches: 9. CDR3 nucleotide sequence: TGTGCCTGGAGTGTTTGGCGGGAGGGAAGGGGCAATGAGCAGTTCTTC. Translation: CAWSVWREGRGNEQFF.

This clone appeared a few times. The V call is TRBV2, the J call TRBJ2-7, with D possibly TRBD1 on 6 matching bases. Germline V lookup: CDR1 SNHLY, CDR2 FYNNEI. The CDR3 runs to 13 residues. V lost 6 bases and J 4 bases, leaving 13 bases between the germline ends. CDR3 sequence (DNA): TGTGCCAGCAGCCCCCAGGGGTCTTACGAGCAGTACTTC. It is translated as CASSPQGSYEQYF.

V is TRBV5-1 and J is TRBJ2-1, with 7 nucleotides matching TRBD2. Germline values: CDR1 SGHRS, CDR2 YFSETQ. The CDR3 length is 15 residues. Unmatched junction bases numbered 9, after V lost 2 bases and J lost 7 bases. The CDR3 sequence is CASSFTALAVNEQFF. The CDR3 DNA reads TGCGCCAGCAGCTTCACTGCTCTAGCGGTAAATGAGCAGTTCTTC.

The V call is TRBV11-2, the J call TRBJ1-1, with unresolved D. Germline CDR1 SGHAT, CDR2 FQNNGV. The CDR3 extends over 14 amino acids. V was shortened by 5 bases and J by 2 bases, with 12 bases between the two germline ends. DNA of the CDR3: TGTGCCAGCAGCCGCCGGCGGGCCAACACTGAAGCTTTCTTT. It codes for CASSRRRANTEAFF.

Here the CDR3 reads CASSLGRVNTEAFF. The CDR3 DNA reads TGTGCCAGCAGCTTGGGCAGGGTGAACACTGAAGCTTTCTTT. J is TRBJ1-1 and V is TRBV5-8, with a weak D call TRBD1 (5 bases). CDR1 SGHTS and CDR2 YDEGEE come from the germline V gene. V lost 0 bases to trimming and J lost 0 bases, with 6 bases between them. The length of the CDR3 is 14 residues.

The rearrangement uses TRBV19 and TRBJ1-5; 9 bases fit TRBD1. CDR1 LNHDA and CDR2 SQIVND come from the germline V gene (reference sequence). V was clipped by 7 bases and J by 7 bases; unmatched bases: 8. CDR3 length: 14 amino acids. DNA of the CDR3: TGTGCCAGTACAAAACAGGGGGCCGGGCAGCCCCAGCATTTT. It yields the protein CASTKQGAGQPQHF.

This chain joins TRBV2 and TRBJ1-5, with D unresolved. Germline lookup yields CDR1 SNHLY and CDR2 FYNNEI. CDR3 length: 15 residues. V gave up 5 bases and J gave up 2 bases, with 13 bases separating them. CDR3 sequence: CASSNSWYGNQPQHF. CDR3 nucleotide sequence: TGTGCCAGCAGTAACTCTTGGTACGGCAATCAGCCCCAGCATTTT.

The rearrangement links TRBV30 to TRBJ2-5; 9 positions match TRBD2. The CDR3 totals 14 residues. Trimming removed 5 bases from V and 4 bases from J; junction bases left unmatched: 8. The germline gives CDR1 GTSNPN, CDR2 SVGIG (reference sequence). The CDR3, as DNA: TGTGCCTGGGGAGAGGGACTAGCCGGAGAGACCCAGTACTTC. Its translation: CAWGEGLAGETQYF.

The chain recombines TRBV6-4 with TRBJ2-1; D might be TRBD2 (5 bases). CDR3 size: 12 residues. V was shortened by 2 bases and J by 7 bases, with 6 bases between the two germline ends. The germline V gene encodes CDR1 MRHNA and CDR2 SNTAGT. The CDR3 region is CASSDRENEQFF. The CDR3 DNA reads as TGTGCCAGCAGTGACAGGGAGAATGAGCAGTTCTTC.

The chain combines TRBV3-1 (or the pseudogene TRBV3-2) with TRBJ2-7, with D possibly being TRBD1 (6 bases). This CDR3 has 16 amino acids. With 0 bases removed from V and 5 bases from J, the gap between germline ends came to 17 bases. Per the germline V gene, CDR1 is LGHDT and CDR2 is YNNKEL (reference sequence). The CDR3 DNA is TGTGCCAGCAGCCAAGATCTAGGGGGAATTGGCCACGAGCAGTACTTC. It is translated as CASSQDLGGIGHEQYF.

The genes are TRBV5-1 and TRBJ2-7, with 11 positions matching TRBD2. The ends lost 4 bases at V and 3 bases at J; junction bases unmatched: 6. The CDR3 extends over 15 amino acids. Germline V gene data show CDR1 as SGHRS and CDR2 as YFSETQ. In DNA form, the CDR3 reads TGCGCCAGCAGCCGACGACTAGCGGGGAACTACGAGCAGTACTTC. Residues: CASSRRLAGNYEQYF.